The 29 T cell receptor beta chains below were found in one sample sequenced in a study of cytomegalovirus exposure and HLA in healthy donors. Using immunoSEQ multiplex PCR, the repertoire was profiled, and TCRdb retains in-frame clones only, with some absent. The table shows around 75,000 clones, with around four fifths occurring only once. The sample taken for sequencing was PBMCs. The receptor set was obtained from a man aged 25-45 years in good health and CMV-seronegative.

Only a few counts were recorded for this clone. The genes are TRBV6-4 and TRBJ2-3; 7 positions agree with TRBD2. With 4 bases clipped from V and 2 bases from J, the junction kept 9 bases outside the gene matches. The CDR3 spans 16 residues. Germline CDR1 and CDR2: MRHNA and SNTAGT. Here the CDR3 reads CASSGTSETPTDTQYF. The DNA for the CDR3 is TGTGCCAGCAGTGGGACTAGTGAAACTCCCACAGATACGCAGTATTTT.

This chain connects TRBV27 to TRBJ2-6; D may be TRBD1 (5 bases). The CDR3 sequence is 15 residues long. Germline CDR1 MNHEY, CDR2 SMNVEV (reference sequence). V lost 7 bases, J lost 4 bases, and 14 bases lay in between. The CDR3, as DNA: TGTGCCAGCACCTTGATTGGGGCCGGGGCCAACGTCCTGACTTTC. Amino acid sequence: CASTLIGAGANVLTF.

This clone was found a few times. This chain joins TRBV6-4 and TRBJ2-7, with D possibly matching TRBD2 (5 bases). The CDR3 spans 18 residues. The germline V gene encodes CDR1 MRHNA and CDR2 SNTAGT. The V and J ends lost 6 bases and 3 bases respectively, with 27 bases between them. CDR3 protein: CASSRPGNKLRRHYEQYV. CDR3 nucleotide sequence: TGTGCCAGCAGCCGGCCGGGCAACAAACTTCGGAGGCACTACGAGCAGTACGTC.

The chain recombines TRBV10-3 with TRBJ1-2, with D uncertain. V gave up 4 bases and J gave up 6 bases, with 9 bases separating them. This CDR3 is built from 12 residues. Looked up from germline, CDR1 is ENHRY and CDR2 is SYGVKD. CDR3 DNA sequence: TGTGCCATCAGTGTTTCCGGGGATGGCTACACCTTC. Translating it yields CAISVSGDGYTF.

This chain uses TRBV7-3 with TRBJ2-7, with D possibly TRBD2 on 5 matching bases. The CDR3 runs to 13 residues. Trimming cost V 3 bases and J 5 bases, with 11 bases left between them. Germline-derived CDR1 and CDR2 are SGHTA and FQGTGA. In DNA, the CDR3 is TGTGCCAGCAGCTTCGGGGTCCCCCACGAGCAGTACTTC. As protein: CASSFGVPHEQYF.

V and J are TRBV9 and TRBJ2-1; 14 bases map to TRBD2. The CDR3 is made up of 20 amino acids. The V segment lost 0 bases and the J segment 0 bases; nucleotides outside the gene matches: 8. The V gene's germline CDR1 is SGDLS and CDR2 YYNGEE. CDR3 residues: CASSVGRTSGGLSSYNEQFF. CDR3 nucleotide sequence: TGTGCCAGCAGCGTAGGGAGGACTAGCGGGGGGTTAAGCTCCTACAATGAGCAGTTCTTC. Full variable domain (remainder filled in from reference TRBV9 and TRBJ2-1): DSGVTQTPKHLITATGQRVTLRCSPRSGDLSVYWYQQSLDQGLQFLIQYYNGEERAKGNILERFSAQQFPDLHSELNLSSLELGDSALYFCASSVGRTSGGLSSYNEQFFGPGTRLTVL.

The chain uses TRBV6-5 and TRBJ2-7; 7 bases align to TRBD1. The CDR3 loop spans 14 amino acids. The V gene's germline CDR1 is MNHEY and CDR2 SVGAGI. V shed 7 bases and J 0 bases; nucleotides not matched to a gene: 6. The DNA for the CDR3 is TGTGCCAGCAAGCCGGGGACAGACTCCTACGAGCAGTACTTC. Translating it yields CASKPGTDSYEQYF.

This chain uses TRBV9 with TRBJ1-1; 7 bases fit TRBD1. V lost 2 bases and J lost 5; bases outside the gene matches: 6. The CDR3 runs to 14 residues. Germline CDR1 is SGDLS and CDR2 is YYNGEE. The CDR3 region is CASSVEGARTEAFF. The CDR3, as DNA: TGTGCCAGCAGCGTTGAGGGGGCGCGGACTGAAGCTTTCTTT.

This clone is termed medium-sized (0.01 to 0.1%). CDR3 in DNA: TGTGCCAGCAGTGACTCGAACGGGGGGCCAGATACGCAGTATTTT. This sequence encodes CASSDSNGGPDTQYF. The chain uses TRBV6-4 and TRBJ2-3, with a weak D call TRBD2 (7 bases). Trimming removed 0 bases from V and 4 bases from J, with 11 bases in between. The CDR3 spans 15 residues. Germline CDR1 reads MRHNA; CDR2 reads SNTAGT.

The chain uses TRBV11-2 and TRBJ2-2, with D possibly TRBD2 on 6 matching bases. CDR1 and CDR2 (germline): SGHAT, FQNNGV. V gave up 5 bases and J gave up 1 base, with 14 bases separating them. There are 16 residues in the CDR3. Here the CDR3 reads CASSLVWGGNTGELFF. The CDR3 coding sequence is TGTGCCAGCAGCCTCGTCTGGGGAGGGAACACCGGGGAGCTGTTTTTT.

The chain is built from TRBV6-6 and TRBJ1-2; tentatively, D is TRBD1 (5 bases). There are 14 residues in the CDR3. V lost 7 bases, J lost 1 base, and 13 bases lay in between. Germline CDR1 MNHNY, CDR2 SVGAGI (reference sequence). The DNA of the CDR3 is TGTGCCAGCAACACTCAGGGAGGTAACTATGGCTACACCTTC. It specifies CASNTQGGNYGYTF.

This clone was recorded only once. CDR3 DNA: TGCGCCAGCAGCCGGCAGCGGGAGAGGTCCTACAATGAGCAGTTCTTC. Its protein is CASSRQRERSYNEQFF. The gene calls are TRBV4-1 and TRBJ2-1; TRBD2 matches at 8 bases. The CDR3 totals 16 residues. J was trimmed by 1 base and V by 4 bases; bases with no gene match: 6. Per the germline V gene, CDR1 is MGHRA and CDR2 is YSYEKL.

The chain has TRBV19 and TRBJ1-4; D gene uncertain. Germline assignment: CDR1 LNHDA and CDR2 SQIVND (reference sequence). The CDR3 is 13 amino acids. The V end was cut by 11 bases, the J end by 4 bases, with 14 bases between. The CDR3 protein is CASGGFFNEKLFF. In DNA form, the CDR3 reads TGTGCCTCAGGAGGGTTCTTTAATGAAAAACTGTTTTTT.

V and J are TRBV15 and TRBJ1-1, with D uncertain. V was trimmed by 5 bases and J by 5 bases, leaving 9 bases between them. This CDR3 spans 12 amino acids. Looked up from germline, CDR1 is LNHNV and CDR2 is YYDKDF (reference sequence). CDR3 in amino acids: CATSVHETEAFF. CDR3 DNA sequence: TGTGCCACCAGCGTTCATGAGACTGAAGCTTTCTTT.

The J gene is TRBJ1-1, the V gene TRBV6-6; D gene unclear. Germline V gene sequence: CDR1 MNHNY, CDR2 SVGAGI (reference sequence). The CDR3 length is 16 residues. V was shortened by 2 bases and J by 7 bases, with 20 bases between the two germline ends. CDR3 sequence reads: CASSYDGRGPSGEAFF. The CDR3 region has the DNA TGTGCCAGCAGTTACGACGGCAGAGGGCCGTCAGGTGAAGCTTTCTTT.

The V gene is TRBV27, the J gene TRBJ2-2; D is possibly TRBD1 (5 bases). Germline loops: CDR1 MNHEY, CDR2 SMNVEV (reference sequence). The CDR3 covers 11 residues. V was trimmed by 8 bases and J by 6 bases, leaving 7 bases between them. The CDR3 region is CASHRPGELFF. The CDR3 DNA sequence: TGTGCCAGCCACAGGCCCGGGGAGCTGTTTTTT.

The chain's CDR3 is CASSPASGRETQYF. CDR3 coding DNA: TGTGCCAGCAGCCCGGCTAGCGGGAGGGAGACCCAGTACTTC. J is TRBJ2-5 and V is TRBV4-2; 11 bases are shared with TRBD2. Germline V gives CDR1 LGHNA, CDR2 YNFKEQ. V was clipped by 4 bases and J by 5 bases; unmatched bases: 3. CDR3 size: 14 residues.

This clone was seen more than once but under ten times. The V and J genes are TRBV6-5 and TRBJ1-1, with D tentatively TRBD1 (5 bases). V shed 8 bases and J shed 0 bases, with 10 bases lying between them. This CDR3 spans 13 amino acids. The germline CDR1 and CDR2 sequences are MNHEY and SVGAGI. The CDR3 spells CASQAGLNTEAFF. As DNA, the CDR3 is TGTGCCAGCCAGGCAGGGTTGAACACTGAAGCTTTCTTT.

This chain joins TRBV7-3 and TRBJ1-6; TRBD1 might be the D (5 bases). The germline V and J ends were trimmed by 1 base and 10 bases, with 17 bases remaining between them. This CDR3 has 16 amino acids. Germline V CDR1 and CDR2: SGHTA, FQGTGA. The CDR3, as DNA: TGTGCCAGCAGCTTAATTCAGGGAGGCCCTGGGTCACCCCTCCACTTT. It translates to CASSLIQGGPGSPLHF.

The chain uses TRBV5-1 and TRBJ2-5; 7 nucleotides align to TRBD1. The CDR3 sequence is 14 residues long. Per germline, CDR1 SGHRS and CDR2 YFSETQ. The V gene end was trimmed by 3 bases and the J gene end by 7 bases; junction bases not matched to a gene: 9. The CDR3 reads CASSSSRQGSTQYF. The CDR3 DNA is TGCGCCAGCAGCTCCTCGAGACAGGGATCGACCCAGTACTTC.

This sequence joins TRBV6-6 and TRBJ2-1, with no clear D. V lost 2 bases, J lost 12 bases, and 8 bases lay in between. The CDR3 is made up of 11 amino acids. The germline gives CDR1 MNHNY, CDR2 SVGAGI (reference sequence). In DNA form, the CDR3 reads TGTGCCAGCAGTTACCATACGGGGCAGTTCTTC. Encoded protein: CASSYHTGQFF.

V usage is TRBV5-1 and J usage is TRBJ2-1; 9 nucleotides agree with TRBD1. The CDR3 contains 20 residues. V was clipped by 0 bases and J by 0 bases; unmatched bases: 13. Germline values: CDR1 SGHRS, CDR2 YFSETQ. In DNA, the CDR3 is TGCGCCAGCAGCTTGGGCTCAATCGGACAGGGGTTGGGCTCCTACAATGAGCAGTTCTTC. This codes for CASSLGSIGQGLGSYNEQFF.

The chain links TRBV10-2 to TRBJ2-1; 13 bases line up with TRBD2. Germline V gives CDR1 WSHSY, CDR2 SAAADI. V lost 7 bases and J lost 4; bases outside the gene matches: 7. This CDR3 contains 16 residues. Here the CDR3 DNA reads TGCGCCAGCAATCTTTTACTAGCGGGGGGGTACAATGAGCAGTTCTTC. Translated, it gives CASNLLLAGGYNEQFF.

The V and J genes are TRBV11-3 and TRBJ1-2, with no clear D. V lost 5 bases and J lost 1, with 11 bases in between. Germline V gene data show CDR1 as SGHNT and CDR2 as YENEEA. The CDR3 is 14 residues long. In DNA form, the CDR3 reads TGTGCCAGCAGCCCCGACTCCTTTAACTATGGCTACACCTTC. Its protein is CASSPDSFNYGYTF.

The chain combines TRBV5-1 with TRBJ2-1, with TRBD2 matching 13 bases. The CDR3 length is 17 residues. V dropped 2 bases and J dropped 4; count of bases not matched to a gene: 6. Germline V gene sequence: CDR1 SGHRS, CDR2 YFSETQ. CDR3 in DNA: TGCGCCAGCAGCTTCGGACTAGCGGGAGTAAGGTACAATGAGCAGTTCTTC. The encoded protein is CASSFGLAGVRYNEQFF.

The J gene is TRBJ1-1, the V gene TRBV10-3, with unresolved D. With 7 bases removed from V and 1 base from J, the gap between germline ends came to 13 bases. Germline lookup yields CDR1 ENHRY and CDR2 SYGVKD. The length of the CDR3 is 14 residues. The CDR3 protein is CAIKSELQNTEAFF. The CDR3 DNA reads TGTGCCATCAAGTCAGAATTGCAGAACACTGAAGCTTTCTTT.

The chain links TRBV9 to TRBJ2-1, with D possibly being TRBD2 (5 bases). Trimming left V 1 base short and J 8 bases short, with 10 bases between. The CDR3 sequence is 13 residues long. Germline CDR1 SGDLS, CDR2 YYNGEE. CDR3 region: CASSVRTSDEQFF. In nucleotides, the CDR3 is TGTGCCAGCAGCGTACGGACTTCGGATGAGCAGTTCTTC.

The chain employs TRBV6-5 and TRBJ1-4; D gene ambiguous. This CDR3 is built from 14 residues. Trimming removed 5 bases at V and 7 bases at J, with 14 bases between. The V gene's germline CDR1 is MNHEY and CDR2 SVGAGI. The CDR3 reads CASSGGHGVEKLFF. CDR3 bases: TGTGCCAGCAGTGGCGGCCACGGGGTTGAAAAACTGTTTTTT.

The chain uses TRBV6-4 and TRBJ2-3; TRBD2 matches 8 bases. The CDR3 runs to 16 residues. J gave up 4 bases and V 0 bases, and 6 bases lay outside the gene matches. The germline V gene has CDR1 MRHNA and CDR2 SNTAGT. CDR3 sequence (DNA): TGTGCCAGCAGTGACTCCAGGCGGGGGGCCCCAGATACGCAGTATTTT. Amino acid sequence: CASSDSRRGAPDTQYF.